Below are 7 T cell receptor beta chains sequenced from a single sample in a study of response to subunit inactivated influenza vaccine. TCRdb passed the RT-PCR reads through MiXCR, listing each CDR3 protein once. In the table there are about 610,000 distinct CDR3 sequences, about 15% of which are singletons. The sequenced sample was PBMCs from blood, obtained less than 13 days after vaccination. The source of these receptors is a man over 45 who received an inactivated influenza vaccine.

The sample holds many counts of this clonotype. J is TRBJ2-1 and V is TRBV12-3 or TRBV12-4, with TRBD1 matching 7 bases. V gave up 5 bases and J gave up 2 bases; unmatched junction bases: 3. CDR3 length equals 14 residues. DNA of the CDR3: TGTGCCAGCAGTAACAGGGGACCCTACAATGAGCAGTTCTTC. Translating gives CASSNRGPYNEQFF.

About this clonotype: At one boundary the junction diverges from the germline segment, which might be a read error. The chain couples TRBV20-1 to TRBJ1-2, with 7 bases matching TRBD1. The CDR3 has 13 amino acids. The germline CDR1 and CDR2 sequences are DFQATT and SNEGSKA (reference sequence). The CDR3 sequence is CSAKGQTNFGYTF. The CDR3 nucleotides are TGCAGTGCTAAGGGACAGACTAACTTTGGCTACACCTTC.

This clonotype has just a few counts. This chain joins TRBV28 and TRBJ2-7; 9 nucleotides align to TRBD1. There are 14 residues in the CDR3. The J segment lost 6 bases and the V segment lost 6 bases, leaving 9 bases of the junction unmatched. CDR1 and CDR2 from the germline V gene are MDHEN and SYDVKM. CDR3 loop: CASRGQGRFGEQYF. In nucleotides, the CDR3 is TGTGCCAGCAGGGGACAGGGACGTTTCGGCGAGCAGTACTTC.

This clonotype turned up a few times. CDR3 region: CASSQDKTRGAGELFF. The CDR3 bases are TGCGCCAGCAGCCAAGATAAGACTAGGGGGGCCGGGGAGCTGTTTTTT. The chain combines TRBV4-1 with TRBJ2-2, with D perhaps matching TRBD1 or TRBD2 (6 bases each). The CDR3 sequence is 16 residues long. Germline values: CDR1 MGHRA, CDR2 YSYEKL. The V and J ends lost 0 bases and 6 bases respectively, with 14 bases between them.

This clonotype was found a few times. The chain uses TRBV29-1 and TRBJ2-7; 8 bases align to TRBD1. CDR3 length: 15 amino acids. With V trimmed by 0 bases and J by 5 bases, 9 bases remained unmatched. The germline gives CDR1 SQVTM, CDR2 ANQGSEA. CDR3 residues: CSVEEPRQGYDEQYF. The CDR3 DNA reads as TGCAGCGTTGAAGAGCCCAGACAGGGGTACGACGAGCAGTACTTC.

CDR3 sequence reads: CSASYRPYEQYF. In DNA, the CDR3 is TGCAGTGCTAGTTACAGGCCCTACGAGCAGTACTTC. This chain connects TRBV20-1 to TRBJ2-7; D is possibly TRBD1 (5 bases). Trimming removed 3 bases from V and 2 bases from J, with 8 bases in between. This CDR3 contains 12 residues. Germline V gives CDR1 DFQATT, CDR2 SNEGSKA (reference sequence).

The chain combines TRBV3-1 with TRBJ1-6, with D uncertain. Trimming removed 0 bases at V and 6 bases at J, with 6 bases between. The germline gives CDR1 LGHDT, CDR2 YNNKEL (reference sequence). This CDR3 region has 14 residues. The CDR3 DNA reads TGTGCCAGCAGCCAAGACAGGATTAATTCACCCCTCCACTTT. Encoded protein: CASSQDRINSPLHF.